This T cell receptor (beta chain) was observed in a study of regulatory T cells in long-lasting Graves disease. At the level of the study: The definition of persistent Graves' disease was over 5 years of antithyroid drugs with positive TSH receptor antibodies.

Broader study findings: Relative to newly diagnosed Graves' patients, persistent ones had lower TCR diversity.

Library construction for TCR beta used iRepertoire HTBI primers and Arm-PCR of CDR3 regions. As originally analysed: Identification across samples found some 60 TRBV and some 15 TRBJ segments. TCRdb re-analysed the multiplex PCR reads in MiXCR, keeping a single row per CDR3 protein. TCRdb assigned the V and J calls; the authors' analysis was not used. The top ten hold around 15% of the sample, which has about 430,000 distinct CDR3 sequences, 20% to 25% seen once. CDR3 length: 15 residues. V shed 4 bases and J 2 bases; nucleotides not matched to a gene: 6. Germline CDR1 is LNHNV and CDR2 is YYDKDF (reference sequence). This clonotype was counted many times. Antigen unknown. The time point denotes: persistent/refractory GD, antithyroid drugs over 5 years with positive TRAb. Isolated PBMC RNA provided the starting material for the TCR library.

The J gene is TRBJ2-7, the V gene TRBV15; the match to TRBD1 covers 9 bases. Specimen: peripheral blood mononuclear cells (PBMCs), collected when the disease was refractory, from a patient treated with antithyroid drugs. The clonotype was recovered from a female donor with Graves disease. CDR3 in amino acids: CATSTGGQGPYEQYF. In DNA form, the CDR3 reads TGTGCCACCAGCACGGGGGGACAGGGTCCCTACGAGCAGTACTTC.